One and the same sample provided the 9 T cell receptor beta chains below, sequenced in a study of blood T cell repertoires in COVID-19. Here immunoSEQ multiplex PCR was the method, and the copy in TCRdb shows in-frame clones only, minus some. Of under 500,000 clones listed, 70% to 90% are singletons. The sample consisted of PBMCs or T cells enriched from blood (not recorded which). All receptors derive from a woman aged 18-29 years with acute COVID-19.

V is TRBV7-2 and J is TRBJ1-6; no clear D gene. Germline lookup yields CDR1 SGHTA and CDR2 FQGNSA. The V gene lost 8 bases and the J gene lost 8 bases, with 13 bases spanning the gap. The CDR3 totals 13 residues. This CDR3 reads CASWRKGDSPLHF. Here the CDR3 DNA reads TGTGCCAGCTGGAGGAAGGGAGATTCACCCCTCCACTTT.

The gene calls are TRBV4-1 and TRBJ1-6, with D possibly being TRBD1 (5 bases). Germline loops: CDR1 MGHRA, CDR2 YSYEKL. Trimming pared 0 bases from V and 9 bases from J, leaving 12 bases between. The CDR3 has 15 residues. The CDR3 here is CASSQDWGLGSPLHF. The CDR3 DNA reads as TGCGCCAGCAGCCAAGATTGGGGCCTGGGTTCACCCCTCCACTTT.

This clone turned up a few times. This chain joins TRBV4-1 and TRBJ1-5, with D maybe TRBD1 (5 bases). CDR1 and CDR2 (germline): MGHRA, YSYEKL. The CDR3 is 17 residues long. V lost 6 bases and J 9 bases, leaving 27 bases between the germline ends. CDR3 amino acids: CASSHLVLDTVHTPQHF. The CDR3 bases are TGCGCCAGCAGTCACTTGGTTTTGGACACTGTACATACGCCCCAGCATTTT.

This chain uses TRBV28 with TRBJ1-6; D not certain. CDR1 MDHEN and CDR2 SYDVKM come from the germline V gene. CDR3 length: 13 amino acids. The ends were cut back, 1 base at V and 7 bases at J, with 5 bases in the middle. The CDR3 here is CASSLYRNSPLHF. CDR3 DNA sequence: TGTGCCAGCAGTTTATATCGGAATTCACCCCTCCACTTT.

This clone showed up just once. This may be a read error: a much more frequent sequence differs by one nucleotide. The chain combines TRBV7-9 with TRBJ2-2, with D unresolved. V shed 5 bases and J shed 2 bases, with 6 bases lying between them. The CDR3 totals 13 residues. The germline gives CDR1 SEHNR, CDR2 FQNEAQ (reference sequence). The CDR3 coding sequence is TGTGCCAGCAGCCTCCTAAACACCGGGGAGCTGTTTTTT. The encoded protein is CASSLLNTGELFF.

The chain has TRBV4-2 and TRBJ2-7, with D possibly being TRBD1 (5 bases). CDR3 length: 15 residues. Trimming cost V 0 bases and J 0 bases, with 9 bases left between them. Germline CDR1 reads LGHNA; CDR2 reads YNFKEQ. The CDR3 here is CASSQDKGRSYEQYF. The CDR3 bases are TGTGCCAGCAGCCAAGATAAGGGGCGCTCCTACGAGCAGTACTTC.

The chain couples TRBV3-1 (or the pseudogene TRBV3-2) to TRBJ2-5; TRBD2 agrees at 8 bases. With V trimmed by 1 base and J by 2 bases, 9 bases remained unmatched. Per the germline V gene, CDR1 is LGHDT and CDR2 is YNNKEL (reference sequence). CDR3 length equals 17 residues. CDR3 in DNA: TGTGCCAGCAGCCAAGGGCTTGGACTAGCACTACAAGAGACCCAGTACTTC. Residues: CASSQGLGLALQETQYF.

V usage is TRBV4-2 and J usage is TRBJ2-3, with 9 nucleotides matching TRBD1. Trimming removed 0 bases from V and 6 bases from J; junction bases left unmatched: 7. This CDR3 region has 16 residues. Germline V gives CDR1 LGHNA, CDR2 YNFKEQ. This chain's CDR3 is CASSQDSRGTGDTQYF. CDR3 in DNA: TGTGCCAGCAGCCAAGATTCGAGAGGGACAGGGGATACGCAGTATTTT.

The gene calls are TRBV5-5 and TRBJ2-7, with 10 bases fitting TRBD1. Germline CDR1 and CDR2: SGHKS and YYEKEE (reference sequence). The CDR3 is 17 amino acids. Trimming took 2 bases from V and 3 from J; bases not matched to a gene: 11. CDR3 region: CASSFHKSRDRGYEQYF. The CDR3 DNA follows: TGTGCCAGCAGCTTCCATAAGAGCCGGGACAGGGGCTACGAGCAGTACTTC. The full variable domain, rest sourced from reference TRBV5-5 and TRBJ2-7, is DAGVTQSPTHLIKTRGQQVTLRCSPISGHKSVSWYQQVLGQGPQFIFQYYEKEERGRGNFPDRFSARQFPNYSSELNVNALLLGDSALYLCASSFHKSRDRGYEQYFGPGTRLTVT.